This T cell receptor (beta chain) was documented in a study of siplizumab effects on memory and regulatory T cells. The CDR3 contains 15 residues. Germline CDR1 is LGHNT and CDR2 is FRNRAP. The ends were cut back, 7 bases at V and 1 base at J, with 16 bases in the middle. Libraries were prepared by immunoSEQ multiplex PCR; TCRdb keeps only in-frame clonotypes and omits some of them. The profile shows tens of thousands of clones, over 85% of them singletons. Concerning this clone: Its antigen remains unidentified.

Study results and caveats: For siplizumab cultures, the suppressive function of their proliferating Tregs was not confirmed. Greater diversity than memory cells seemed evident in naive T cells, which also appeared to be major alloresponse contributors.

The sequenced sample was non-Treg CD4+ T cells sorted from blood. The sequence was obtained from a human donor in good health. The chain combines TRBV12-5 with TRBJ1-1; TRBD1 might be the D (6 bases). CDR3 sequence: CASAPGKGGNTEAFF. The CDR3 nucleotides are TGTGCTAGTGCCCCCGGAAAAGGGGGGAACACTGAAGCTTTCTTT.